One sample yielded the 13 T cell receptor beta chains listed below, sequenced in a study of OX40 agonist ivuxolimab in advanced cancers. Sequencing was performed with immunoSEQ multiplex PCR; in TCRdb, only in-frame clones are kept and a portion is missing. The sample records tens of thousands of clones, around 94% being singletons. The starting material was CD4+ or CD8+ T cells sorted from blood, obtained in a trial of the OX40 agonist ivuxolimab. The receptors come from an adult with an advanced solid tumor such as melanoma, head and neck, liver or kidney cancer.

V gene TRBV2 combines with J gene TRBJ2-1, with no clear D. Germline assignment: CDR1 SNHLY and CDR2 FYNNEI. Deletions cut 5 bases from V and 7 bases from J, with 9 bases between. The CDR3 totals 12 residues. CDR3 region: CASSSYGNEQFF. CDR3 sequence (DNA): TGTGCCAGCAGTAGCTACGGGAATGAGCAGTTCTTC.

J is TRBJ1-5 and V is TRBV9, with D possibly being TRBD1 (6 bases). Germline values: CDR1 SGDLS, CDR2 YYNGEE. V shed 2 bases and J shed 0 bases, with 9 bases lying between them. CDR3 size: 15 residues. The CDR3 bases are TGTGCCAGCAGCGTGGGGGGCTCTAGCAATCAGCCCCAGCATTTT. It encodes CASSVGGSSNQPQHF.

CDR3 in amino acids: CASSLAMDAVRGYTF. CDR3 coding DNA: TGTGCCAGCAGCTTAGCGATGGACGCCGTCAGGGGCTACACCTTC. This chain links TRBV7-8 with TRBJ1-2; D unclear. Looked up from germline, CDR1 is SGHVS and CDR2 is FQNEAQ. The CDR3 extends over 15 amino acids. Trimming left V 0 bases short and J 8 bases short, with 16 bases between.

This clone was detected only once. This chain connects TRBV7-2 to TRBJ2-1; 7 nucleotides align to TRBD2. This CDR3 comprises 16 residues. V lost 5 bases, J lost 5 bases, and 12 bases stayed unmatched. CDR1 SGHTA and CDR2 FQGNSA come from the germline V gene. CDR3 in DNA: TGTGCCAGCAGCCGCCCGGGCGGGAGTGCGGACAATGAGCAGTTCTTC. It encodes CASSRPGGSADNEQFF.

V usage is TRBV29-1 and J usage is TRBJ1-1, with 8 bases identical to TRBD1. CDR1 and CDR2 from the germline V gene are SQVTM and ANQGSEA. Germline trimming cut 4 bases from V and 3 bases from J; bases unmatched to any gene: 1. The CDR3 runs to 12 residues. CDR3 in amino acids: CSVAGQDTEAFF. DNA for the CDR3: TGCAGCGTTGCGGGACAGGACACTGAAGCTTTCTTT.

This rearrangement joins TRBV20-1 to TRBJ1-1, with no clear D. Germline lookup yields CDR1 DFQATT and CDR2 SNEGSKA (reference sequence). V was trimmed by 0 bases and J by 11 bases, leaving 7 bases between them. The CDR3 loop spans 10 amino acids. CDR3 residues: CSAREGSAFF. As DNA, the CDR3 is TGCAGTGCTAGAGAAGGGTCGGCTTTCTTT.

The chain combines TRBV7-2 with TRBJ1-4, with a weak D call TRBD1 (5 bases). V was pared by 1 base and J by 8 bases, with 14 bases between. The CDR3 has 15 amino acids. Germline CDR1 reads SGHTA; CDR2 reads FQGNSA. The CDR3 loop is CASSLVGTLVEKLFF. The DNA of the CDR3 is TGTGCCAGCAGCTTAGTGGGGACTTTGGTGGAAAAACTGTTTTTT. The variable domain in full, completed from reference TRBV7-2 and TRBJ1-4, reads GAGVSQSPSNKVTEKGKDVELRCDPISGHTALYWYRQSLGQGLEFLIYFQGNSAPDKSGLPSDRFSAERTGGSVSTLTIQRTQQEDSAVYLCASSLVGTLVEKLFFGSGTQLSVL.

The chain is built from TRBV4-1 and TRBJ1-1, with a possible D match to TRBD1 (6 bases). The germline CDR1 and CDR2 sequences are MGHRA and YSYEKL. V lost 0 bases and J 3 bases, leaving 11 bases between the germline ends. The CDR3 consists of 15 residues. The CDR3 nucleotides read TGCGCCAGCAGCCAAGATCCAGGGGCGGACACTGAAGCTTTCTTT. This translates into CASSQDPGADTEAFF.

CDR3 sequence reads: CSVDVGVGAYEQYF. In DNA, the CDR3 is TGCAGCGTTGATGTCGGGGTCGGGGCGTACGAGCAGTACTTC. This rearrangement joins TRBV29-1 to TRBJ2-7; D possibly uses TRBD1 or TRBD2 (5 bases each). Per the germline V gene, CDR1 is SQVTM and CDR2 is ANQGSEA. The CDR3 is 14 amino acids. Trimming pared 3 bases from V and 4 bases from J, leaving 16 bases between.

The V gene is TRBV6-5, the J gene TRBJ2-5, with D perhaps matching TRBD2 (5 bases). There are 15 residues in the CDR3. CDR1 is MNHEY, CDR2 SVGAGI, per germline. The V and J ends lost 7 bases and 6 bases respectively, with 21 bases between them. CDR3 sequence: CASTGGGSAGKTQYF. In DNA form, the CDR3 reads TGTGCCAGCACCGGCGGCGGCAGCGCCGGGAAGACCCAGTACTTC.

The chain couples TRBV9 to TRBJ2-7, with 15 bases matching TRBD2. Germline lookup yields CDR1 SGDLS and CDR2 YYNGEE. After removal of 3 bases from V and 6 bases from J, the junction contained 4 bases not matched to a gene. The CDR3 has 15 residues. The CDR3 region has the DNA TGTGCCAGCAGCGCCGGACTAGCGGGAGGGGGCGAGCAGTACTTC. It translates to CASSAGLAGGGEQYF.

The chain has TRBV5-1 and TRBJ1-2, with a weak D call TRBD1 (6 bases). V shed 4 bases and J shed 6 bases, with 13 bases lying between them. The germline CDR1 and CDR2 sequences are SGHRS and YFSETQ. CDR3 length: 13 amino acids. The CDR3 DNA reads as TGCGCCAGCAGCATTACAGGGTGGGATGGCTACACCTTC. It codes for CASSITGWDGYTF.

V and J are TRBV6-5 and TRBJ2-1; TRBD1 matches 8 bases. Unmatched junction bases numbered 8, after V lost 5 bases and J lost 14 bases. The CDR3 is made up of 12 amino acids. Germline V gives CDR1 MNHEY, CDR2 SVGAGI. The DNA for the CDR3 is TGTGCCAGCAGTCCCCAGGGGGCGCGGGAGTTCTTC. As protein: CASSPQGAREFF.